This TCR beta chain is drawn from a study of T-cell memory formation after mild COVID-19. Employing constant-segment primers, 5'RACE generated TCR alpha and TCR beta cDNA libraries bearing sample barcodes and UMIs. TCRdb analysed the 5' RACE reads with MiXCR anew, one entry per CDR3 protein. The data show about 560,000 distinct CDR3 sequences, with about a sixth seen just once and more than 10% held by the top ten. General observations from the study: CD4+ contracting clones were mainly CM and EM; CD8+ ones, EMRA.

This clonotype occurred many times. Its matching antigen is unknown. The V gene's germline CDR1 is ENHRY and CDR2 SYGVKD. Trimming took 3 bases from V and 8 from J; bases not matched to a gene: 1. This CDR3 spans 12 amino acids. The sequence was collected from an adult woman who had mild COVID-19 (a few samples of this study predate the infection). Cell type and time point are not known. The sequenced material came from PBMCs or a T cell subset sorted from them (not recorded which). V usage is TRBV10-3 and J usage is TRBJ2-1, with 7 bases matching TRBD2. The CDR3: CAISDGGYEQFF. CDR3 in DNA: TGTGCCATCAGTGACGGGGGGTATGAGCAGTTCTTC.